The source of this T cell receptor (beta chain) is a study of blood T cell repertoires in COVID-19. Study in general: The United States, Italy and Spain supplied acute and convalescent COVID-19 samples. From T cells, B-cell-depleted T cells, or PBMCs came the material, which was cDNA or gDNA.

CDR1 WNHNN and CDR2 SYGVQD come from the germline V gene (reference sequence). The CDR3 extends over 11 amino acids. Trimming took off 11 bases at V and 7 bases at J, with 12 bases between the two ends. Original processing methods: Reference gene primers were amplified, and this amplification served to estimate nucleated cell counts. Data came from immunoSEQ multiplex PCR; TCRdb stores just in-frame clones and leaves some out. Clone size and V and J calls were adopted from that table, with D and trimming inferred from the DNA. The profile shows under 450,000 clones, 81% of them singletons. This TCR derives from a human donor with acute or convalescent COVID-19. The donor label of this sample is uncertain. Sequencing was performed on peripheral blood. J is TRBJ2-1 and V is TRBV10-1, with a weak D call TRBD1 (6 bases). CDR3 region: CAGGGGNEQFF. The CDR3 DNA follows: TGCGCCGGTGGGGGCGGGAATGAGCAGTTCTTC.